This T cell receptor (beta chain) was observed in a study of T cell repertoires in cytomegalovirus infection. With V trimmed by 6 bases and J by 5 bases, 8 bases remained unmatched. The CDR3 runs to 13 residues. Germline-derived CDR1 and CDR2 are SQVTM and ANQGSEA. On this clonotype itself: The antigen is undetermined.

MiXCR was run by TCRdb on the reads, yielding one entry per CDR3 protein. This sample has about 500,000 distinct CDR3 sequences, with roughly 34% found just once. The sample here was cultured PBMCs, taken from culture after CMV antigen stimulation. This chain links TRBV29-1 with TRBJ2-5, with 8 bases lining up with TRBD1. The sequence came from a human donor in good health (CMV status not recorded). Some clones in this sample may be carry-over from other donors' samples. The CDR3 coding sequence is TGCAGCGTCGTGGGACAGGTAGGGGAGACCCAGTACTTC. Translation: CSVVGQVGETQYF.